This T cell receptor (beta chain) came from a study of human T cells and chemical hapten exposure. TCRdb processed the RACE reads anew with MiXCR; each CDR3 protein has one entry. This table holds approximately 69,000 distinct CDR3 sequences, about 9.3% found once. Trimming shortened V by 5 bases and J by 5 bases, and 16 bases separated the two germline ends. The CDR3 totals 14 residues. CDR1 is SGHVS, CDR2 FQNEAQ, per germline. Time point described: patch test 2, 6 weeks after DPC sensitization. As to treatment: therapeutic diphenylcyclopropenone sensitization with weekly scalp DPC. Blood draws came first, before each patch test. There are many counts of this clonotype.

J is TRBJ2-7 and V is TRBV7-8; no clear D. The specimen was whole blood, collected in connection with sensitization to the hapten diphenylcyclopropenone (DPC). This receptor was identified in a woman in her fifties or sixties with alopecia areata. Some clones in this sample may be carry-over from other donors' samples. The CDR3 DNA reads as TGTGCCAGCAGCCTAGTCCCCCAAGGCCACGAGCAGTACTTC. Translation: CASSLVPQGHEQYF.